This T cell receptor (beta chain) was obtained from a study of blood T cell repertoires in COVID-19. Study information: The origin of the acute and convalescent COVID-19 samples was the United States, Italy and Spain. Sample material is recorded as cDNA or gDNA derived from T cells, B-cell-depleted T cells, or PBMCs.

The table came from immunoSEQ multiplex PCR; TCRdb's copy has only in-frame clones and leaves some out. The sample carries 55,000 to 75,000 clones, about 80% recorded once. The CDR3 covers 14 residues. Germline CDR1 SGHNT, CDR2 YYREEE (reference sequence). V dropped 4 bases and J dropped 6; count of bases not matched to a gene: 6. One Seattle source followed patients from active infection through their disease course. The chain recombines TRBV5-4 with TRBJ2-4, with 8 bases lining up with TRBD2. The sample was peripheral blood. The receptor was derived from a man at least 80 years old with COVID-19, enrolled during active disease. Here the CDR3 reads CASSPSGGRNIQYF. CDR3 bases: TGTGCCAGCAGCCCAAGCGGGGGCCGAAACATTCAGTACTTC. Full variable domain (remainder filled in from reference TRBV5-4 and TRBJ2-4): ETGVTQSPTHLIKTRGQQVTLRCSSQSGHNTVSWYQQALGQGPQFIFQYYREEENGRGNFPPRFSGLQFPNYSSELNVNALELDDSALYLCASSPSGGRNIQYFGAGTRLSVL.